A selection of T cell receptor beta chains follows, all from one sample in a study of human T cells and chemical hapten exposure. TCRdb ran MiXCR on the RACE reads and lists one entry per CDR3 protein. The repertoire consists of roughly 100,000 distinct CDR3 sequences, with 34% occurring once and the leading ten covering about 2.9%. This specimen consisted of whole blood, obtained in connection with sensitization to the hapten diphenylcyclopropenone (DPC). Receptor source: a man aged 40-50 years with alopecia areata. Some clones in this sample may be carry-over from other donors' samples. Each CDR3 is given with its conserved first and last residue. D genes are given only for firm matches. Where a row states a size, it is once, few, many or the class of an expanded clone; other rows omit it.

size: few
V: TRBV10-3
J: TRBJ2-1
D: .
CDR3: CAISTVLATFSNNEQFF
DNA: TGTGCCATCAGTACCGTCCTAGCCACCTTCTCAAACAATGAGCAGTTCTTC

size: few
V: TRBV20-1
J: TRBJ1-4
D: TRBD1
CDR3: CSASPTGAPEKLFF
DNA: TGCAGTGCTAGCCCGACAGGGGCACCCGAAAAACTGTTTTTT

size: .
V: TRBV15
J: TRBJ2-5
D: TRBD2
CDR3: CATSREGLAGGGETQYF
DNA: TGTGCCACCAGCAGAGAAGGCCTAGCGGGAGGGGGTGAGACCCAGTACTTC

size: few
V: TRBV18
J: TRBJ2-7
D: .
CDR3: CASSPRPGVSYEQYF
DNA: TGTGCCAGCTCACCACGACCGGGGGTATCGTACGAGCAGTACTTC

size: .
V: TRBV4-2
J: TRBJ2-1
D: TRBD2
CDR3: CASSQGGLAGYNEQFF
DNA: TGTGCCAGCAGCCAAGGGGGACTAGCGGGGTACAATGAGCAGTTCTTC

size: .
V: TRBV7-9
J: TRBJ1-6
D: .
CDR3: CASSLAGQRNSPLHF
DNA: TGTGCCAGCAGCTTAGCCGGGCAGCGCAATTCACCCCTCCACTTT

size: few
V: TRBV29-1
J: TRBJ1-2
D: TRBD1
CDR3: CSVEVGDRGYYGYTF
DNA: TGCAGCGTGGAGGTTGGGGACAGGGGGTACTATGGCTACACCTTC

size: .
V: TRBV7-9
J: TRBJ2-5
D: TRBD2
CDR3: CASSSLTGLAGGETQYF
DNA: TGTGCCAGCAGCTCACTTACCGGACTAGCGGGAGGAGAGACCCAGTACTTC

size: .
V: TRBV7-9
J: TRBJ2-1
D: TRBD2
CDR3: CASSPVLAGVIEQFF
DNA: TGTGCCAGCAGCCCGGTGCTAGCGGGAGTAATTGAGCAGTTCTTC

size: .
V: TRBV27
J: TRBJ2-3
D: TRBD2
CDR3: CASSFWAGEQYF
DNA: TGTGCCAGCAGTTTCTGGGCGGGAGAGCAGTATTTT

size: many
V: TRBV10-3
J: TRBJ1-5
D: TRBD1
CDR3: CATQTGSNQPQHF
DNA: TGTGCCACGCAGACAGGGTCCAATCAGCCCCAGCATTTT

size: .
V: TRBV14
J: TRBJ2-5
D: .
CDR3: CASSSGGTQYF
DNA: TGTGCCAGCAGCTCCGGGGGGACCCAGTACTTC

size: .
V: TRBV6-5
J: TRBJ2-1
D: .
CDR3: CASSSLQEQFF
DNA: TGTGCCAGCAGTTCTCTTCAGGAGCAGTTCTTC

size: .
V: TRBV4-3
J: TRBJ2-6
D: .
CDR3: CASSQEPGYSGANVLTF
DNA: TGCGCCAGCAGCCAAGAGCCCGGTTACTCTGGGGCCAACGTCCTGACTTTC

size: .
V: TRBV6-5
J: TRBJ2-7
D: TRBD1
CDR3: CASWDARDRGYEQYF
DNA: TGTGCCAGCTGGGATGCTCGGGACAGGGGCTACGAGCAGTACTTC

size: .
V: TRBV12-3/TRBV12-4
J: TRBJ2-3
D: TRBD2
CDR3: CASRGREAATDTQYF
DNA: TGTGCCAGCAGGGGGAGGGAGGCCGCCACAGATACGCAGTATTTT

size: .
V: TRBV6-5
J: TRBJ1-2
D: TRBD1
CDR3: CASSLTPGGADYGYTF
DNA: TGTGCCAGCAGCCTTACTCCAGGGGGCGCGGACTATGGCTACACCTTC

size: .
V: TRBV21-1
J: TRBJ2-1
D: .
CDR3: CASSKGASGGNNEQFF
DNA: TGTGCCAGCAGCAAGGGGGCTAGCGGGGGCAACAATGAGCAGTTCTTC

size: .
V: TRBV6-5
J: TRBJ2-7
D: TRBD1
CDR3: CASSSGTGPLYEQYF
DNA: TGTGCCAGCAGTTCCGGGACAGGGCCCCTCTACGAGCAGTACTTC

size: .
V: TRBV27
J: TRBJ2-3
D: TRBD1
CDR3: CASSFWQGATDTQYF
DNA: TGTGCCAGCAGTTTTTGGCAGGGGGCAACAGATACGCAGTATTTT

size: .
V: TRBV29-1
J: TRBJ2-3
D: TRBD2
CDR3: CSGGTSLVDTQYF
DNA: TGCAGCGGGGGGACTAGCTTAGTTGATACGCAGTATTTT

size: few
V: TRBV5-1
J: TRBJ1-6
D: .
CDR3: CASSSDSYNSPLHF
DNA: TGCGCCAGCAGCTCAGATTCCTATAATTCACCCCTCCACTTT

size: few
V: TRBV12-3/TRBV12-4
J: TRBJ2-2
D: TRBD1
CDR3: CASSLQGTGELFF
DNA: TGTGCCAGCAGCCTACAGGGGACCGGGGAGCTGTTTTTT

size: .
V: TRBV11-3
J: TRBJ2-3
D: TRBD1
CDR3: CASSFGQGAGDTQYF
DNA: TGTGCCAGCAGCTTCGGACAGGGGGCCGGAGATACGCAGTATTTT

size: few
V: TRBV11-2
J: TRBJ2-5
D: .
CDR3: CASSRGGRVEETQYF
DNA: TGTGCCAGCAGCCGCGGGGGCAGGGTAGAGGAGACCCAGTACTTC

size: .
V: TRBV6-2/TRBV6-3
J: TRBJ2-4
D: TRBD1
CDR3: CASSHGQGKNIQYF
DNA: TGTGCCAGCAGCCACGGACAGGGGAAAAACATTCAGTACTTC

size: .
V: TRBV2
J: TRBJ2-5
D: TRBD2
CDR3: CASRAKREGRGETQYF
DNA: TGTGCCAGTAGAGCTAAGCGGGAGGGCCGAGGAGAGACCCAGTACTTC

size: .
V: TRBV7-9
J: TRBJ2-4
D: TRBD2
CDR3: CASSAASGSPKNIQYF
DNA: TGTGCCAGCAGCGCCGCTAGCGGGAGCCCCAAAAACATTCAGTACTTC

size: few
V: TRBV20-1
J: TRBJ1-3
D: .
CDR3: CSAGTAGNTIYF
DNA: TGCAGTGCTGGGACGGCTGGAAACACCATATATTTT

size: .
V: TRBV21-1
J: TRBJ2-1
D: .
CDR3: CASSKGLTPPSSYNEQFF
DNA: TGTGCCAGCAGCAAAGGTTTGACTCCCCCCAGCTCCTACAATGAGCAGTTCTTC

size: .
V: TRBV7-9
J: TRBJ2-5
D: TRBD1
CDR3: CASSLPRGQQETQYF
DNA: TGTGCCAGCAGCTTGCCCAGGGGGCAGCAAGAGACCCAGTACTTC

size: few
V: TRBV12-3/TRBV12-4
J: TRBJ2-1
D: .
CDR3: CASSQQAQQGNEQFF
DNA: TGTGCCAGCAGCCAACAAGCCCAACAGGGAAATGAGCAGTTCTTC

size: .
V: TRBV7-7
J: TRBJ2-5
D: .
CDR3: CASSLVNGRGPGETQYF
DNA: TGTGCTAGCAGCTTAGTTAACGGGAGAGGGCCTGGCGAGACCCAGTACTTC

size: .
V: TRBV7-2
J: TRBJ2-2
D: .
CDR3: CASSLFPGSIPGELFF
DNA: TGTGCCAGCAGCTTATTTCCAGGGTCTATTCCCGGGGAGCTGTTTTTT

size: .
V: TRBV7-8
J: TRBJ2-7
D: .
CDR3: CASSPTRWGEQYF
DNA: TGTGCCAGCAGTCCGACTCGGTGGGGCGAGCAGTACTTC

size: .
V: TRBV30
J: TRBJ2-1
D: .
CDR3: CAWRINSYNEQFF
DNA: TGTGCCTGGAGAATAAATTCCTACAATGAGCAGTTCTTC

size: few
V: TRBV18
J: TRBJ1-1
D: TRBD1
CDR3: CASSPAGTGYLNTEAFF
DNA: TGTGCCAGCTCACCAGCCGGGACAGGGTATCTGAACACTGAAGCTTTCTTT

size: .
V: TRBV7-2
J: TRBJ2-7
D: TRBD2
CDR3: CASSSRTSGRSYEQYF
DNA: TGTGCCAGCAGCAGTAGGACTAGCGGGAGGTCATACGAGCAGTACTTC

size: once
V: TRBV7-8
J: TRBJ2-1
D: .
CDR3: CASSAGTYNEQFF
DNA: TGTGCCAGCAGCGCCGGGACTTACAATGAGCAGTTCTTC

size: few
V: TRBV12-3/TRBV12-4
J: TRBJ2-6
D: .
CDR3: CASSVQGVAGANVLTF
DNA: TGTGCCAGCAGTGTACAGGGTGTGGCTGGGGCCAACGTCCTGACTTTC